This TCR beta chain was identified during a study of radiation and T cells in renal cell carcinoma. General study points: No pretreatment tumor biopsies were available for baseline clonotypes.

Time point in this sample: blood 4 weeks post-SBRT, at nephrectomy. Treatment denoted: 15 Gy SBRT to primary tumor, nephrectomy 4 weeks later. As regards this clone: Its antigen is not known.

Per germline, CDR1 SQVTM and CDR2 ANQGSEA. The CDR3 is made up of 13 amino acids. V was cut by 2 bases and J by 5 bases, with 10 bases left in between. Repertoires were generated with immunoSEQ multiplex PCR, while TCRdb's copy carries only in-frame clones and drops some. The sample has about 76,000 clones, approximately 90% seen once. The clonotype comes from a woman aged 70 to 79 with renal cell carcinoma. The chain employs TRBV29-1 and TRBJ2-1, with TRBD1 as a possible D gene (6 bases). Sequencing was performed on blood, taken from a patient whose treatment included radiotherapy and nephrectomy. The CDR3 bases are TGCAGCGTTGAAAGGGGGACGAACAATGAGCAGTTCTTC. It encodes CSVERGTNNEQFF.